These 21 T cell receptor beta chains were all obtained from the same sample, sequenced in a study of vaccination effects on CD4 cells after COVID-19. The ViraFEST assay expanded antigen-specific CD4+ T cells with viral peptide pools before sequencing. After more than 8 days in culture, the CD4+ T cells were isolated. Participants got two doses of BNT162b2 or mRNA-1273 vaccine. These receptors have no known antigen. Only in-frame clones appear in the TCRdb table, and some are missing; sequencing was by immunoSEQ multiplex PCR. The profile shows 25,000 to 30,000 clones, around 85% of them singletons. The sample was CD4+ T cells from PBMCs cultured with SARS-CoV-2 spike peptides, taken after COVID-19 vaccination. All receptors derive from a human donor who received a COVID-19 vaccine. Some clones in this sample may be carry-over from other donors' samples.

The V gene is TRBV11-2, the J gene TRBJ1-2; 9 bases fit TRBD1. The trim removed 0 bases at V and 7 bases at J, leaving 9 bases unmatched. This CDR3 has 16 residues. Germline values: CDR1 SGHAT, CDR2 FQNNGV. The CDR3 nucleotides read TGTGCCAGCAGCTTAGAGTCAGTGGGGACAGGGTTTGGCTACACCTTC. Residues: CASSLESVGTGFGYTF.

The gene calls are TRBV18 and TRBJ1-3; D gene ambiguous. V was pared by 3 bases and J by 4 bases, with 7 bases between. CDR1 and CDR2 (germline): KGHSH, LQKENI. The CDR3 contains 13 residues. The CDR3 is CASSPPGGNTIYF. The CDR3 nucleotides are TGTGCCAGCTCACCGCCCGGGGGAAACACCATATATTTT.

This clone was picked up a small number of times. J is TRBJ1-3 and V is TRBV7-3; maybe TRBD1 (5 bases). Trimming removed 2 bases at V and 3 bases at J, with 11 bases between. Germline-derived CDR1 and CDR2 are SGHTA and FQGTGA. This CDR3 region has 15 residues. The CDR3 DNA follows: TGTGCCAGCAGCTTACAGGGTGGCGATGGAAACACCATATATTTT. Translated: CASSLQGGDGNTIYF.

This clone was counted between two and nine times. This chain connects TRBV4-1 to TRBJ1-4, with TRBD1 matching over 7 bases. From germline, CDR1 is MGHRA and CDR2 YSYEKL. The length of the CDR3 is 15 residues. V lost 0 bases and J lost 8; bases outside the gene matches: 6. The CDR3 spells CASSQDPGGREKLFF. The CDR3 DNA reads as TGCGCCAGCAGCCAAGATCCAGGGGGGAGGGAAAAACTGTTTTTT.

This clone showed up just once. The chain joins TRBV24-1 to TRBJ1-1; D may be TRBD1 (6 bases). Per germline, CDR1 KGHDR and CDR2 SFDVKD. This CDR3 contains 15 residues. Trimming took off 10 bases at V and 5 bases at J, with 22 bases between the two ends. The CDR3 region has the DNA TGTGCCACGAGGAAGAGGGGGGCGCGAAGGACTGAAGCTTTCTTT. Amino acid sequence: CATRKRGARRTEAFF.

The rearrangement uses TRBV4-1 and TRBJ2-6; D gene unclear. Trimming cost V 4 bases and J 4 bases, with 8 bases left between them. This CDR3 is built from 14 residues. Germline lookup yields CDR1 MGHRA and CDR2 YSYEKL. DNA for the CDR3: TGCGCCAGCAGCCTCAGAGGAGGGGCCAACGTCCTGACTTTC. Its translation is CASSLRGGANVLTF.

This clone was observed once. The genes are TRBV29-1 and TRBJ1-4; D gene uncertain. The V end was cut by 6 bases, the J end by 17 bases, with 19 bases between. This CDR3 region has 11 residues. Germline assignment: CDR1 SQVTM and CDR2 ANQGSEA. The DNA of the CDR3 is TGCAGCGTGACGGTAGGCGGGCACATATTTTTT. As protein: CSVTVGGHIFF.

The CDR3 region is CASSADRSSYNEQFF. The CDR3 nucleotides read TGTGCCAGCAGCGCCGACCGTAGCTCCTACAATGAGCAGTTCTTC. V gene TRBV7-3 combines with J gene TRBJ2-1; D call uncertain. Germline lookup yields CDR1 SGHTA and CDR2 FQGTGA. Deletions cut 5 bases from V and 0 bases from J, with 11 bases between. This CDR3 comprises 15 residues.

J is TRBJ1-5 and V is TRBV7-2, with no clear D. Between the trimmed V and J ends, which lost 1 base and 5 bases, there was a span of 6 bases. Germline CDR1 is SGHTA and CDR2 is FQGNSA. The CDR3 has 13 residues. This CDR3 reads CASSLDWDQPQHF. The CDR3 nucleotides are TGTGCCAGCAGCTTAGATTGGGATCAGCCCCAGCATTTT. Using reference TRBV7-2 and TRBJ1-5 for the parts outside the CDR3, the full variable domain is GAGVSQSPSNKVTEKGKDVELRCDPISGHTALYWYRQSLGQGLEFLIYFQGNSAPDKSGLPSDRFSAERTGGSVSTLTIQRTQQEDSAVYLCASSLDWDQPQHFGDGTRLSIL.

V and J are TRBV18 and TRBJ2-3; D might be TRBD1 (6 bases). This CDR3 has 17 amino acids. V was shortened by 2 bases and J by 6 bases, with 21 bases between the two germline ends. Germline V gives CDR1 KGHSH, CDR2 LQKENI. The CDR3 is CASSPLVSQGRSDTQYF. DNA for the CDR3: TGTGCCAGCTCACCATTGGTTTCACAGGGTAGATCGGATACGCAGTATTTT.

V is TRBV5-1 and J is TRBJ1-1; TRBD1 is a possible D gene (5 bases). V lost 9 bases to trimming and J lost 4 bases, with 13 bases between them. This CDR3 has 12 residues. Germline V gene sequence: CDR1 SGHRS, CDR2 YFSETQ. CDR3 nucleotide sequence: TGCGCCATCACACGGGGGGTCACTGAAGCTTTCTTT. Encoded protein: CAITRGVTEAFF.

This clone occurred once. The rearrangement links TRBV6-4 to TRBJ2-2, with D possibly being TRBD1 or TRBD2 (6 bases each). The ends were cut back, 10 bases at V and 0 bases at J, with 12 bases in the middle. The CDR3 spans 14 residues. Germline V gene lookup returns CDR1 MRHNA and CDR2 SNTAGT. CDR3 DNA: TGTGCCACCTTGGGGGGCACGAACACCGGGGAGCTGTTTTTT. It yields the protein CATLGGTNTGELFF.

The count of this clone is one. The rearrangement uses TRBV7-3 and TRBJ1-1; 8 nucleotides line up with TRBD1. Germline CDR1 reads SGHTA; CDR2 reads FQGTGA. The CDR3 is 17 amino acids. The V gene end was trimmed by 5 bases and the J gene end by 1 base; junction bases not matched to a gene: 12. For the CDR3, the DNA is TGTGCCAGCAGCCCACTACAGGGGGGGATATCGAACACTGAAGCTTTCTTT. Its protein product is CASSPLQGGISNTEAFF.

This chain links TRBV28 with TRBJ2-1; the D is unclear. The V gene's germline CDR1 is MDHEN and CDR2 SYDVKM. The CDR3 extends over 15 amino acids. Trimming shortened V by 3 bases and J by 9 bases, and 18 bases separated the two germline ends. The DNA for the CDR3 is TGTGCCAGCAGTTTTATCTTAAGACAAGTAGCTGAGCAGTTCTTC. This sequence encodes CASSFILRQVAEQFF. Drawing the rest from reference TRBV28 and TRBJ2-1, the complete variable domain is DVKVTQSSRYLVKRTGEKVFLECVQDMDHENMFWYRQDPGLGLRLIYFSYDVKMKEKGDIPEGYSVSREKKERFSLILESASTNQTSMYLCASSFILRQVAEQFFGPGTRLTVL.

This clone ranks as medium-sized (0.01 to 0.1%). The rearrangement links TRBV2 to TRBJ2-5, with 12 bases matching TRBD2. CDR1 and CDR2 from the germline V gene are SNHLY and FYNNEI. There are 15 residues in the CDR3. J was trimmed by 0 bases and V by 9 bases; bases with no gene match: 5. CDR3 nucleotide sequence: TGTGCCAGGACCCGGACTAGCGGGGACCAAGAGACCCAGTACTTC. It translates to CARTRTSGDQETQYF.

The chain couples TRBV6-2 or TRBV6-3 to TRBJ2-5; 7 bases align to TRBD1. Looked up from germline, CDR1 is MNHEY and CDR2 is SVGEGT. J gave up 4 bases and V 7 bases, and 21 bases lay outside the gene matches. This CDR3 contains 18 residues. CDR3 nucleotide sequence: TGTGCCAGCATCCCGCCCGTGGGGTCAGGGGGTAGCTCAGAGACCCAGTACTTC. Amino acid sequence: CASIPPVGSGGSSETQYF.

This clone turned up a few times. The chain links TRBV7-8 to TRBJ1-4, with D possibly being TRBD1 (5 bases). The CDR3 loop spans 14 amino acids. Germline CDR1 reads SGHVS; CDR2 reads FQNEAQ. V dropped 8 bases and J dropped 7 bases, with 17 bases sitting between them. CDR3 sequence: CASGTREGSEKLFF. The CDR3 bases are TGTGCCAGCGGGACGCGAGAAGGGAGTGAAAAACTGTTTTTT.

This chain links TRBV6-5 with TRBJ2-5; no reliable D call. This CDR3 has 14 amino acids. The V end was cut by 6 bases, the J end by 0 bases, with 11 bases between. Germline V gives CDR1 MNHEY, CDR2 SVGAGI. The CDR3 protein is CASSARDDQETQYF. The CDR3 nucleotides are TGTGCCAGCAGCGCGAGAGACGACCAAGAGACCCAGTACTTC.

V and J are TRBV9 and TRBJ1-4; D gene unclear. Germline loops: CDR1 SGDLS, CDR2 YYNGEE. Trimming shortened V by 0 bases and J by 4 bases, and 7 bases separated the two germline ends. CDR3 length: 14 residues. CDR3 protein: CASSVGGNNEKLFF. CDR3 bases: TGTGCCAGCAGCGTAGGGGGTAATAATGAAAAACTGTTTTTT.

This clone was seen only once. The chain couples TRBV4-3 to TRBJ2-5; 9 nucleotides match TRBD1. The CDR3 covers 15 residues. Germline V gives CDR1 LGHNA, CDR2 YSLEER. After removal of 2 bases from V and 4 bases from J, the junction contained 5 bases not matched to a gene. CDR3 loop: CASSQSTGGRETQYF. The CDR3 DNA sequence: TGCGCCAGCAGCCAATCTACAGGGGGCAGAGAGACCCAGTACTTC.

CDR3 nucleotides: TGTGCCAGCAGCTTGACAGTGAACACTGAAGCTTTCTTT. This sequence encodes CASSLTVNTEAFF. The chain is built from TRBV7-9 and TRBJ1-1, with a weak D call TRBD1 (5 bases). V lost 3 bases and J 0 bases, leaving 5 bases between the germline ends. The CDR3 has 13 amino acids. CDR1 is SEHNR, CDR2 FQNEAQ, per germline (reference sequence).